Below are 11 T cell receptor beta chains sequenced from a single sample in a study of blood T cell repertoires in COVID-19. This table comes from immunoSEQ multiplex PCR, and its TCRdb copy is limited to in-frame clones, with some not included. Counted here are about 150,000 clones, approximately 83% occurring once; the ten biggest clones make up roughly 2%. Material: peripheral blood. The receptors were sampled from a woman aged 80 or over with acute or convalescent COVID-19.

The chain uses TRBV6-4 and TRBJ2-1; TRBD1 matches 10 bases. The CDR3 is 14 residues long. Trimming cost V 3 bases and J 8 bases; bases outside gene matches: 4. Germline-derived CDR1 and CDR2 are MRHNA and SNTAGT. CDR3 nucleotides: TGTGCCAGCAGTGAGGGACAGGGGTTCGATGAGCAGTTCTTC. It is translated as CASSEGQGFDEQFF.

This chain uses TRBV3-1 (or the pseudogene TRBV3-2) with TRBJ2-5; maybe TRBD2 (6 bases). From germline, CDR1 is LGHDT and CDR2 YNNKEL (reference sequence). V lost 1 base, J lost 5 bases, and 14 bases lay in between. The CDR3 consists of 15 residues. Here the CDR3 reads CASSQGQGAGETQYF. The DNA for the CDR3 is TGTGCCAGCAGCCAAGGTCAAGGGGCGGGGGAGACCCAGTACTTC.

The CDR3 spells CASSGGNRGREETQYF. The CDR3 DNA is TGTGCCAGCTCAGGAGGAAACAGGGGGCGAGAGGAGACCCAGTACTTC. This chain uses TRBV18 with TRBJ2-5; 9 positions match TRBD1. V dropped 5 bases and J dropped 5; count of bases not matched to a gene: 12. The CDR3 loop spans 16 amino acids. Germline CDR1 and CDR2: KGHSH and LQKENI.

CDR3 bases: TGCAGTGCTAGTAACGGAGGGAACAATCAGCCCCAGCATTTT. Translated: CSASNGGNNQPQHF. The genes are TRBV20-1 and TRBJ1-5; D not certain. This CDR3 spans 14 amino acids. Trimming took 3 bases from V and 3 from J, leaving 12 bases between them. Per the germline V gene, CDR1 is DFQATT and CDR2 is SNEGSKA (reference sequence).

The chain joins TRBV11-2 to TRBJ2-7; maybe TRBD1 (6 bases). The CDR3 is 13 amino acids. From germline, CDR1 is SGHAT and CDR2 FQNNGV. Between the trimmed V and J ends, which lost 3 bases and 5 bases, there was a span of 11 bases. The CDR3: CASSFYRANEQYF. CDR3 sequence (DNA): TGTGCCAGCAGCTTTTACAGGGCCAACGAGCAGTACTTC.

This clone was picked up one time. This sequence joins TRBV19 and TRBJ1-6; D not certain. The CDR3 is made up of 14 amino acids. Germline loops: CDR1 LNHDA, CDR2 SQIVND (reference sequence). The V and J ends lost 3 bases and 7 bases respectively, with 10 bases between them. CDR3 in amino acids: CASSIWSMNSPLHF. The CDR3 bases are TGTGCCAGTAGTATCTGGTCTATGAATTCACCCCTCCACTTT.

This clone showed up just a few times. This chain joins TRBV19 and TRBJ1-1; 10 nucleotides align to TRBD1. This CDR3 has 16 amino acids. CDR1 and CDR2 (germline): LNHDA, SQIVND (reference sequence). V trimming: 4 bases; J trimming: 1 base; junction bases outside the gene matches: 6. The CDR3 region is CASSTRQGAGNTEAFF. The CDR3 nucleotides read TGTGCCAGTAGTACTCGACAGGGGGCGGGGAACACTGAAGCTTTCTTT.

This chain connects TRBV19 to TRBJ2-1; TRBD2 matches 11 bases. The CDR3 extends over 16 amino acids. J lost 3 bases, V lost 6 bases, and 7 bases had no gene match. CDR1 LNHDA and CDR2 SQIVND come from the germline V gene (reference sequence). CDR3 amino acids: CASSPTSGSIYNEQFF. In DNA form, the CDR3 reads TGTGCCAGTAGCCCAACTAGCGGGAGTATCTACAATGAGCAGTTCTTC.

CDR3 protein: CASSPSHTWGVQPQHF. The CDR3 nucleotides read TGTGCCAGCAGCCCCAGCCACACCTGGGGGGTTCAGCCCCAGCATTTT. The chain combines TRBV7-2 with TRBJ1-5; possibly TRBD1 for D (5 bases). The length of the CDR3 is 16 residues. CDR1 SGHTA and CDR2 FQGNSA come from the germline V gene. V lost 5 bases, J lost 6 bases, and 20 bases lay in between. The complete variable domain, with remaining parts taken from reference TRBV7-2 and TRBJ1-5, reads GAGVSQSPSNKVTEKGKDVELRCDPISGHTALYWYRQSLGQGLEFLIYFQGNSAPDKSGLPSDRFSAERTGGSVSTLTIQRTQQEDSAVYLCASSPSHTWGVQPQHFGDGTRLSIL.

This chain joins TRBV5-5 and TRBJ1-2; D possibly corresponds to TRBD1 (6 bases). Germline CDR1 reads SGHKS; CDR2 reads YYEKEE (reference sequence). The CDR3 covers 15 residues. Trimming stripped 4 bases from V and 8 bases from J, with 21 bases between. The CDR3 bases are TGTGCCAGCAGCCCTGTAGGGACAAGGGAACGCGGCTACACCTTC. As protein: CASSPVGTRERGYTF. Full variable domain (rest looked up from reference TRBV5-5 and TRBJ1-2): DAGVTQSPTHLIKTRGQQVTLRCSPISGHKSVSWYQQVLGQGPQFIFQYYEKEERGRGNFPDRFSARQFPNYSSELNVNALLLGDSALYLCASSPVGTRERGYTFGSGTRLTVV.

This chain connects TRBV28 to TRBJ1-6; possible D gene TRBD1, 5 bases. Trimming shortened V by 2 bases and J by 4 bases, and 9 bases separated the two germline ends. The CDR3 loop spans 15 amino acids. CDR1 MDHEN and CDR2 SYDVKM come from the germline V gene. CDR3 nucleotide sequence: TGTGCCAGCAGTTTACTACAGGAATATAATTCACCCCTCCACTTT. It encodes CASSLLQEYNSPLHF.